One and the same sample provided the 5 T cell receptor beta chains below, sequenced in a study of T cell responses to AZD1222 COVID-19 vaccine. Sequenced by immunoSEQ multiplex PCR; TCRdb stores in-frame clones only, minus some. The sample holds about 100,000 clones, around 87% seen once. This specimen consisted of peripheral blood, obtained 28 days after the second AZD1222 dose. Receptors originate from an adult who received the AZD1222 COVID-19 vaccine.

The chain has TRBV5-1 and TRBJ1-2; D gene ambiguous. This CDR3 is 11 amino acids long. Germline CDR1 reads SGHRS; CDR2 reads YFSETQ. V was trimmed by 3 bases and J by 8 bases, leaving 8 bases between them. The CDR3 DNA reads TGCGCCAGCAGCTCCTATGCGGGCTACACCTTC. Protein product: CASSSYAGYTF.

The chain recombines TRBV28 with TRBJ2-3; 7 nucleotides agree with TRBD1. This CDR3 region has 13 residues. The trim removed 4 bases at V and 7 bases at J, leaving 5 bases unmatched. Germline CDR1 and CDR2: MDHEN and SYDVKM. This CDR3 reads CASSSQTGYTQYF. DNA for the CDR3: TGTGCCAGCAGTTCTCAGACAGGGTATACGCAGTATTTT.

The genes are TRBV7-9 and TRBJ2-7; 8 positions match TRBD1. CDR3 length: 15 residues. CDR1 and CDR2 from the germline V gene are SEHNR and FQNEAQ (reference sequence). The ends lost 1 base at V and 3 bases at J; junction bases unmatched: 5. In nucleotides, the CDR3 is TGTGCCAGCAGCTTAGAGACAGGGGCTTACTACGAGCAGTACTTC. Translating gives CASSLETGAYYEQYF.

This sequence joins TRBV6-5 and TRBJ1-3; D may be TRBD1 (5 bases). The V end lost 7 bases, the J end lost 0 bases, and 13 bases lay between the germline ends. This CDR3 is built from 15 residues. Germline CDR1 MNHEY, CDR2 SVGAGI. The CDR3 here is CASNEGVISGNTIYF. The CDR3 coding sequence is TGTGCCAGCAACGAAGGGGTTATCTCTGGAAACACCATATATTTT.

This sequence joins TRBV11-1 and TRBJ2-7; D ambiguous. This CDR3 spans 12 amino acids. Germline-derived CDR1 and CDR2 are SGHAT and FQDESV (reference sequence). V was clipped by 3 bases and J by 6 bases, with 9 bases between them. The CDR3 DNA reads TGTGCCAGCAGCTTGGCTACTGCCGAGCAGTACTTC. Protein product: CASSLATAEQYF.